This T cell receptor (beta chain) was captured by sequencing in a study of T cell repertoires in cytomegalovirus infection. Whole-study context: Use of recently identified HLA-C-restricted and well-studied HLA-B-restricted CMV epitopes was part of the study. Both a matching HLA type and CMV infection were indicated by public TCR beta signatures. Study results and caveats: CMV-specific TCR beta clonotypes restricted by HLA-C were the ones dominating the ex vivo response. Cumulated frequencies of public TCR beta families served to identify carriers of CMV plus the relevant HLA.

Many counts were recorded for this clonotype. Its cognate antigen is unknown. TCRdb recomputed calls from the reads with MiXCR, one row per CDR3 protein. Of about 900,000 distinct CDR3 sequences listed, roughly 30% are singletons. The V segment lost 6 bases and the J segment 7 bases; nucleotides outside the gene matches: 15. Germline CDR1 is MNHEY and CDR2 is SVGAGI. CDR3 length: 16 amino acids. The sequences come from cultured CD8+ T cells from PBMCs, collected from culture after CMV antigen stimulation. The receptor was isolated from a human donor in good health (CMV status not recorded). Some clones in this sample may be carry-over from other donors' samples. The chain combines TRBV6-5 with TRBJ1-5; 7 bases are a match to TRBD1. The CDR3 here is CASSQGQPLEGQPQHF. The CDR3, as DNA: TGTGCCAGCAGCCAGGGACAGCCCCTAGAAGGGCAGCCCCAGCATTTT.